The text below deals with one T cell receptor beta chain. The antigen it recognizes is unknown. This may stem from a read error, because a much larger clone lies one nucleotide away. Patients with hyperthyroidism were aged 18 to 65 years, had been newly diagnosed, and had a disease duration of less than 2 months. Anyone with other autoimmune diseases, uncontrolled infections, pregnancy or lactation was excluded from the study. Diagnosis relied on clinical symptoms, serum thyroxine, TRAb, thyroid ultrasound and orbital computed tomography. Trizol reagent was used to extract the total RNA, and its quality was then checked on an Agilent 2100 Bioanalyzer. This sample is part of a study of Graves' ophthalmopathy and Graves' hyperthyroidism (dated by TCRdb to 2016 to 2019). In terms of the full investigation: Stable hyperthyroidism was defined as no progression to ophthalmopathy within 18 months of follow-up. In more than five hyperthyroidism patients, T-cell repertoires of thyroid tissue and blood were compared. The independent validation cohort included around 19 hyperthyroidism patients plus 17 patients who later progressed from hyperthyroidism to ophthalmopathy. The study used signatures of the TCR beta repertoire to tell Graves' ophthalmopathy apart from Graves' hyperthyroidism and to predict which patients would progress to ophthalmopathy. To explore V-J signatures distinguishing ophthalmopathy from hyperthyroidism, a discovery set of around 100 patients (43 ophthalmopathy, 55 to 60 stable hyperthyroidism) was enrolled. Once sampling was done, hyperthyroidism patients were given methimazole at a starting dose of 30 mg daily, while ophthalmopathy patients were given high-dose intravenous methylprednisolone. In total, some 140 blood samples were TCR-sequenced: 43 ophthalmopathy, some 75 hyperthyroidism and some 17 hyperthyroidism-to-ophthalmopathy patients. The paper's findings and limits, for the study overall: Ophthalmopathy was separated from stable hyperthyroidism by the 13-signature model with 85% to 90% sensitivity and around 81% specificity in cross-validation and with 80%/75% in the test set. In validation, the model predicted ophthalmopathy progression with 70.59% sensitivity and about 73% specificity; some 13 predicted patients were CT-confirmed with GO in a median of approximately 6.2 months. Among expanded thyroid clonotypes with frequency above 0.001, most also showed up in blood, which suggests that blood repertoires may reflect the thyroid immune response. Sample size was not predetermined statistically, and investigators were not blinded to group allocation.

CDR1 and CDR2 are read off the germline V gene as MNHEY and SVGAGI. Trimming accounts for 7 bases at V and 12 bases at J, while the number of junction bases matched to no gene is 13. The CDR3 measures 15 amino acids from cysteine to phenylalanine. Just the 45-base CDR3 DNA is kept, in frame starting at base 1. TCR beta CDR3 regions were amplified from RNA transcripts for repertoire sequencing. HTBI primers and the Qiagen OneStep RT-PCR kit were used in a first-round RT-PCR, which was followed by a second-round multiplex PCR, size selection and purification. The libraries underwent paired-end sequencing with 100 bp reads on an Illumina HiSeq2000. In the source study's methods: SOAPnuke was used for read processing, and reads with adapters, uncalled bases, a mean Phred below 15, or no exact constant-primer or identifier match were discarded. High-quality paired reads were merged with COPE v1.2.5. Unique nucleotide sequences were defined as clonotypes and aligned to IMGT TRB V, D and J references using MiTCR v1.1. Only V-J combinations with frequency above 0.0001 were analysed, covering approximately 99% of repertoires. For each V-J combination, a TCR clonal expansion and chaos score was defined as the ratio of F50 clonal expansion to chaos observed in the TCRdist matrix. Welch's t-statistics and random forest were used to reduce features to about a dozen V-J combinations, which were fed into a naive Bayes classifier. Thyroid-blood repertoire similarity was quantified with the Morisita-Horn index. The public reads were quality trimmed at Q25 with fastp and then assembled into clones with MiXCR by TCRdb, keeping productive beta chains. Every entry covers one CDR3 protein and lists the most common genes and DNA from its rows. TCRdb, not the authors, supplied the V and J calls. For this sample there are around 1,200,000 distinct CDR3 sequences; 36% appear just once. 8.5% to 14% of the sample goes to the ten largest clones.

The sequence derives from an adult man with Graves' hyperthyroidism. The chain joins TRBV6-5 to TRBJ1-6, with 9 bases aligning to TRBD1. Sequencing input: peripheral blood or thyroid tissue (not recorded which). In nucleotides, the sequence is TGTGCCAGCACTTCCGGACAGGGGACTGATTTACCCCTCCACTTT. Translated, it reads CASTSGQGTDLPLHF.